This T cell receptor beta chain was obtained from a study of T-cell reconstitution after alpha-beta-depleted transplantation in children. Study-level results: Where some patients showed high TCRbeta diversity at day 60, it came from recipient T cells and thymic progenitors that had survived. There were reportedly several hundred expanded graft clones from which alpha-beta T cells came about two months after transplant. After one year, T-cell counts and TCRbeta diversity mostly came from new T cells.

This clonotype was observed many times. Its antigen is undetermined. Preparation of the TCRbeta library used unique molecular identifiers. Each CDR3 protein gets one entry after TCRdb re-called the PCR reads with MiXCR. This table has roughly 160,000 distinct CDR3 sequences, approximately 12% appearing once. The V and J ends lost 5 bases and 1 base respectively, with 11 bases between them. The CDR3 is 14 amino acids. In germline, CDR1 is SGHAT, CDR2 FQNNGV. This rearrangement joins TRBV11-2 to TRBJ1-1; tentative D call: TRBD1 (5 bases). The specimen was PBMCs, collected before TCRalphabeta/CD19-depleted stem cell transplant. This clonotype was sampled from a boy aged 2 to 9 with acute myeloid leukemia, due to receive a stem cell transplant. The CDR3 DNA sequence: TGTGCCAGCAGCATCTCGACAGCGAACACTGAAGCTTTCTTT. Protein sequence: CASSISTANTEAFF.